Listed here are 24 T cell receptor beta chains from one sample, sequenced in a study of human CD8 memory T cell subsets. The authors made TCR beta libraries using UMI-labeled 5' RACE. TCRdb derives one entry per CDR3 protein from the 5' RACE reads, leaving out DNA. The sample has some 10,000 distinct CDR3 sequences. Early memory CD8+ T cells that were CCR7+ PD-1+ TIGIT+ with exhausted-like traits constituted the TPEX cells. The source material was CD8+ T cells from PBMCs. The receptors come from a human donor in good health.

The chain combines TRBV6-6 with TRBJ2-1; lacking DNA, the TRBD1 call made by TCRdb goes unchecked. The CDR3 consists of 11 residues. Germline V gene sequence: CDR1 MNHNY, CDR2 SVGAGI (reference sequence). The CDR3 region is CASGAGDEQFF.

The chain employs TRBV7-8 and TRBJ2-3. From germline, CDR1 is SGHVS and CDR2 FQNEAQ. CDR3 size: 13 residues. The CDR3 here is CASSLTRADTQYF.

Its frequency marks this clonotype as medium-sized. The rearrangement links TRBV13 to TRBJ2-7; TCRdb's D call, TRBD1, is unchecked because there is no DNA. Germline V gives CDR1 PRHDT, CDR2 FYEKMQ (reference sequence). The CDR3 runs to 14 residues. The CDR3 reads CASSLSGASYEQYF.

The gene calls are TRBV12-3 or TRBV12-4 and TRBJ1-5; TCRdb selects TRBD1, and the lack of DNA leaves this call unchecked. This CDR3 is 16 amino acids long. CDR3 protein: CASSLHGSGVGQPQHF.

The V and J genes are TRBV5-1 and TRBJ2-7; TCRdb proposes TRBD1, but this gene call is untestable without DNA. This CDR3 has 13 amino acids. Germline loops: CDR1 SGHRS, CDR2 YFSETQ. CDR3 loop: CASNPGTNYEQYF.

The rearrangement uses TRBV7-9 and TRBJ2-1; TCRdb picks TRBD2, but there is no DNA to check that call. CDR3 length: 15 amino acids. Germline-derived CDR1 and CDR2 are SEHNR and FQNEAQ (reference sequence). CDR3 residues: CAMDAGTTPSREQFF.

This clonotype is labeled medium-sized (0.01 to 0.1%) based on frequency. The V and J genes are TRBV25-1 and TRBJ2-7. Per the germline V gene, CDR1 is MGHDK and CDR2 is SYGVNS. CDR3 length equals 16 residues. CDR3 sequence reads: CASSESRKGASYEQYF.

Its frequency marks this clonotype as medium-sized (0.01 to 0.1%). The CDR3 here is CSARDLVLSSYEQYF. The chain is built from TRBV20-1 and TRBJ2-7. The germline V gene has CDR1 DFQATT and CDR2 SNEGSKA (reference sequence). The CDR3 spans 15 residues.

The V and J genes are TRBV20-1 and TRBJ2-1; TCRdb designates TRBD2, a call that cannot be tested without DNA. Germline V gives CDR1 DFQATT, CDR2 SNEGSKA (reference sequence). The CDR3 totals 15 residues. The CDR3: CSARDRTSGGHEQFF.

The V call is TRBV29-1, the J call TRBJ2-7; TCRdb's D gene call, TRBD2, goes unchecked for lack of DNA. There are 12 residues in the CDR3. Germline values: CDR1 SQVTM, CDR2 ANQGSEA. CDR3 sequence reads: CSVERDLGEQYF.

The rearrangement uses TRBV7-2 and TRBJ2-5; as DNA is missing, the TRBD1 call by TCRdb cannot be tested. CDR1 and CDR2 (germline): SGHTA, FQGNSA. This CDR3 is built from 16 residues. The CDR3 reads CASSLVGTGGAETQYF.

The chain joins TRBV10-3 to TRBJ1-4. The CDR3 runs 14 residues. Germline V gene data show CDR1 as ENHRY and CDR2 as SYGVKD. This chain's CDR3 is CAIRGAGTNEKLFF.

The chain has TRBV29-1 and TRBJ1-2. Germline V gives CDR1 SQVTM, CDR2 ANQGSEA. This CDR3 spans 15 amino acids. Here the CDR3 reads CSALAWPDEDYGYTF.

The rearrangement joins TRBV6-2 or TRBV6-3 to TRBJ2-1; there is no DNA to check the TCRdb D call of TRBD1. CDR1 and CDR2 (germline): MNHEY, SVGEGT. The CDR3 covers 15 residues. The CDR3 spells CASSLLAEQYNEQFF.

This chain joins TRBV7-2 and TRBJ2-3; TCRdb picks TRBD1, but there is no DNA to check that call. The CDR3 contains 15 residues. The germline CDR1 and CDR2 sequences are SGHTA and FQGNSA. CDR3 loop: CASSLVRGTTDTQYF.

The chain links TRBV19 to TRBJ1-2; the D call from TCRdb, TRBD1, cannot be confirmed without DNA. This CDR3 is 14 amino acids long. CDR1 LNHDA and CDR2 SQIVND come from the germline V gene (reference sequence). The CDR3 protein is CASTPGRSAYGYTF.

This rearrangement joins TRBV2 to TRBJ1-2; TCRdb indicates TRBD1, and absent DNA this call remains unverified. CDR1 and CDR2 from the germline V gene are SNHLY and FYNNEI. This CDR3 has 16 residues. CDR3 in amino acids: CASNRDSEPRNYGYTF.

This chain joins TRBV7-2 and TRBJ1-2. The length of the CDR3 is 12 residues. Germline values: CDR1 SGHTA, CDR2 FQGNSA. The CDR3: CASSLATGGYTF.

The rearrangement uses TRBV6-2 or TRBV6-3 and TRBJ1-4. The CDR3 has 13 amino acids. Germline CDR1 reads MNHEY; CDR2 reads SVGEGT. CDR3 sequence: CASRQTTNEKLFF.

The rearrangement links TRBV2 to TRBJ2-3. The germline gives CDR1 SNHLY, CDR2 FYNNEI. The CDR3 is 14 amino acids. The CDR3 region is CASHSGRGTDTQYF. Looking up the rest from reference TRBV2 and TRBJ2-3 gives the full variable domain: EPEVTQTPSHQVTQMGQEVILRCVPISNHLYFYWYRQILGQKVEFLVSFYNNEISEKSEIFDDQFSVERPDGSNFTLKIRSTKLEDSAMYFCASHSGRGTDTQYFGPGTRLTVL.

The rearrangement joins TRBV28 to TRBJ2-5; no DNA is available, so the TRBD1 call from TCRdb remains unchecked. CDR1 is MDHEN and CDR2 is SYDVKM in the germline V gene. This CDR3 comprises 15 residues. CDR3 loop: CASSSLGERSETQYF. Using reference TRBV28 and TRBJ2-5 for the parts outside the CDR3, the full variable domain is DVKVTQSSRYLVKRTGEKVFLECVQDMDHENMFWYRQDPGLGLRLIYFSYDVKMKEKGDIPEGYSVSREKKERFSLILESASTNQTSMYLCASSSLGERSETQYFGPGTRLLVL.

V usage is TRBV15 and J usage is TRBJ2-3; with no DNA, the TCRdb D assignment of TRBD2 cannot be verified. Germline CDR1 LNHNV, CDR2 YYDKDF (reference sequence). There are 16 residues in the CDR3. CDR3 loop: CATSRDGGPSTDTQYF.

This CDR3 is CASSTNTEAFF. V is TRBV3-1 and J is TRBJ1-1. This CDR3 region has 11 residues. Looked up from germline, CDR1 is LGHDT and CDR2 is YNNKEL (reference sequence). The full variable domain, with the rest looked up from reference TRBV3-1 and TRBJ1-1, is DTAVSQTPKYLVTQMGNDKSIKCEQNLGHDTMYWYKQDSKKFLKIMFSYNNKELIINETVPNRFSPKSPDKAHLNLHINSLELGDSAVYFCASSTNTEAFFGQGTRLTVV.

CDR3 region: CGSRGGSSPGYTF. This chain joins TRBV6-1 and TRBJ1-2. Per germline, CDR1 MNHNS and CDR2 SASEGT. The CDR3 covers 13 residues.